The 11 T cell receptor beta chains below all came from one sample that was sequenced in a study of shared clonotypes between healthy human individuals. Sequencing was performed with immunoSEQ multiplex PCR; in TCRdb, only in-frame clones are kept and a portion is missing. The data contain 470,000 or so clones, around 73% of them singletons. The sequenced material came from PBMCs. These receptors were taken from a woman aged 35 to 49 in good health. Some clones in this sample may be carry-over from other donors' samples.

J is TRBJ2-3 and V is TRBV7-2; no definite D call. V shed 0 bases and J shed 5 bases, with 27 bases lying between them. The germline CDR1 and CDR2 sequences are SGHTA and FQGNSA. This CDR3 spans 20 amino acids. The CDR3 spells CASSLAAPFGLAAVRDTQYF. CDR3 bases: TGTGCCAGCAGCTTAGCGGCCCCCTTCGGGCTCGCGGCCGTAAGAGATACGCAGTATTTT.

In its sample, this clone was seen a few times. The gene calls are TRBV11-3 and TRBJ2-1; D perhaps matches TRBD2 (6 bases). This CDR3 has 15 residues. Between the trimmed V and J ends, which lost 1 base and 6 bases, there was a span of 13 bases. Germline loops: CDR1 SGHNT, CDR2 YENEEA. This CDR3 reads CASSLVSGQGNEQFF. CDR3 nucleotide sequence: TGTGCCAGCAGCTTAGTTAGCGGCCAGGGCAATGAGCAGTTCTTC.

CDR3 nucleotide sequence: TGTGCCACCAGCAAGCCTAGCGGGAGGCCCTTGGCGGAAGAGACCCAGTACTTC. Translation: CATSKPSGRPLAEETQYF. The rearrangement joins TRBV15 to TRBJ2-5; 11 nucleotides line up with TRBD2. The germline V gene encodes CDR1 LNHNV and CDR2 YYDKDF (reference sequence). V shed 4 bases, J shed 3 bases, and the junction held 13 bases outside the gene matches. The CDR3 is 18 amino acids.

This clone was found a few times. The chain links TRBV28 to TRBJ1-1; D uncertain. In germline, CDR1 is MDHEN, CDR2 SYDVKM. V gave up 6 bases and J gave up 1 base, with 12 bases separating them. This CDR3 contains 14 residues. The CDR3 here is CASRVRGANTEAFF. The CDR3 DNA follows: TGTGCCAGCAGGGTTCGGGGTGCGAACACTGAAGCTTTCTTT.

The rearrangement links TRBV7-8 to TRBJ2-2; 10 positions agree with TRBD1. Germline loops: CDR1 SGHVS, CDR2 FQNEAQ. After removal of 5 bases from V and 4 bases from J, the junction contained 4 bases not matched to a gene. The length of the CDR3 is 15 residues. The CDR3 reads CASSRQGASTGELFF. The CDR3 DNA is TGTGCCAGCAGCCGACAGGGGGCGAGCACCGGGGAGCTGTTTTTT.

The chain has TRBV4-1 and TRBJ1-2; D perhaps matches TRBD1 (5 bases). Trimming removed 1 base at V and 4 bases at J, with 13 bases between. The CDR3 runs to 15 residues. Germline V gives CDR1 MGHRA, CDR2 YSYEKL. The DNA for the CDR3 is TGCGCCAGCAGCCAAGGGGGCCCGACGCCCTATGGCTACACCTTC. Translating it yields CASSQGGPTPYGYTF.

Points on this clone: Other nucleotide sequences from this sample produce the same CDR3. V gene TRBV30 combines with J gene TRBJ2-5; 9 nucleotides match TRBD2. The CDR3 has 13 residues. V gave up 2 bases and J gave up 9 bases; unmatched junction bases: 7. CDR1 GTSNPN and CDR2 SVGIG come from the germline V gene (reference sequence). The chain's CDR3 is CAWSTGLASAQYF. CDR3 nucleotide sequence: TGTGCCTGGAGTACCGGACTAGCGTCCGCCCAGTACTTC.

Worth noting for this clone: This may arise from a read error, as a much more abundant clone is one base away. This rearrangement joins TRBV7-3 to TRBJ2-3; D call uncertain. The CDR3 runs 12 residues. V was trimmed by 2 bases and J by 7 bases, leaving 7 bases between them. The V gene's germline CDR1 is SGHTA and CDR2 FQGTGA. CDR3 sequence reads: CASSLGTNTQYF. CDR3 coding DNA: TGTGCCAGCAGCTTAGGTACAAATACGCAGTATTTT.

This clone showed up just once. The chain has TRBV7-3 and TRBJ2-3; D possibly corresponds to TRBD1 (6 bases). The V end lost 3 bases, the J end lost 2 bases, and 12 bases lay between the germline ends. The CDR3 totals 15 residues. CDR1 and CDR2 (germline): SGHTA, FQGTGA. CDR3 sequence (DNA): TGTGCCAGCAGCTTGGGCAGGGGTCTCACAGATACGCAGTATTTT. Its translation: CASSLGRGLTDTQYF.

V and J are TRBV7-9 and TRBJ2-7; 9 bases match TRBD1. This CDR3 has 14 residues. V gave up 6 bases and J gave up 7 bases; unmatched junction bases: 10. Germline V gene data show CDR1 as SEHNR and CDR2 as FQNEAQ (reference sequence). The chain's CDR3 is CASRPGHRGQEQYF. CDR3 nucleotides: TGTGCCAGCAGACCCGGCCACAGGGGGCAAGAGCAGTACTTC.

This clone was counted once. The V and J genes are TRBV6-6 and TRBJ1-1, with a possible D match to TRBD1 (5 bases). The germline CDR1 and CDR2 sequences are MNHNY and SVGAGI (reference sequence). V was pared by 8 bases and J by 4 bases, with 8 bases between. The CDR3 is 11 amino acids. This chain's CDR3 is CASVQGTEAFF. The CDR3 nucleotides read TGTGCCAGCGTCCAGGGCACTGAAGCTTTCTTT.